Following are 20 T cell receptor beta chains from one sample sequenced in a study of synovial regulatory T cells in juvenile arthritis. Study-wide results and limits: Blood Treg cells that were inflammation-associated showed lower TCR diversity than other blood Treg cells.

For these TCRs, the target antigens are not known. Data came from immunoSEQ multiplex PCR; TCRdb stores just in-frame clones and leaves some out. The table for this sample gives 8,500 to 10,000 clones. Source material: Treg cells from blood. Subset of the sample: HLA-DR+ inflammation-associated blood Treg cells. The receptors were sampled from a donor under 30 with juvenile idiopathic arthritis.

J is TRBJ2-5 and V is TRBV2; no DNA is available, so the TRBD2 call from TCRdb remains unchecked. CDR1 is SNHLY and CDR2 is FYNNEI in the germline V gene. The CDR3 is made up of 12 amino acids. The record lacks a DNA sequence. The CDR3 region is CASSGYSYEQYF.

The chain carries TRBV6-1 and TRBJ1-1. The germline CDR1 and CDR2 sequences are MNHNS and SASEGT. The CDR3 consists of 15 residues. A DNA sequence was not provided. This CDR3 reads CASRARWQGETEAFF.

Considering frequency, this clone is medium-sized. This sequence joins TRBV5-4 and TRBJ1-1; TCRdb reports TRBD1, a call that lacks DNA to check it against. CDR1 is SGHNT and CDR2 is YYREEE in the germline V gene (reference sequence). The CDR3 spans 12 residues. The entry carries no DNA sequence. CDR3 sequence reads: CATGQEYTEAFF.

The gene calls are TRBV5-1 and TRBJ1-1; no DNA is available, so the TRBD1 call from TCRdb remains unchecked. Germline CDR1 is SGHRS and CDR2 is YFSETQ. The CDR3 loop spans 14 amino acids. The DNA is unrecorded. CDR3 amino acids: CASSVDTRGTEAFF.

The chain combines TRBV29-1 with TRBJ2-2; lacking DNA, the TRBD1 call made by TCRdb goes unchecked. Germline V gene lookup returns CDR1 SQVTM and CDR2 ANQGSEA. The CDR3 is made up of 14 amino acids. No nucleotide data were recorded. The CDR3: CSVRPGFNTGELFF.

This rearrangement joins TRBV5-4 to TRBJ2-5; no DNA is available, so the TRBD1 call from TCRdb remains unchecked. The germline V gene has CDR1 SGHNT and CDR2 YYREEE (reference sequence). The CDR3 length is 15 residues. Nucleotide data are not available. The CDR3 here is CASSLKGRGVETQYF.

The V gene is TRBV6-1, the J gene TRBJ1-6; the TCRdb call, TRBD1, lacks DNA for checking. Looked up from germline, CDR1 is MNHNS and CDR2 is SASEGT. The length of the CDR3 is 14 residues. No DNA accompanies this entry. The CDR3 sequence: CASSSSQVNSPLHF.

The chain links TRBV7-3 to TRBJ1-1; TCRdb picks TRBD1, but there is no DNA to check that call. The germline V gene encodes CDR1 SGHTA and CDR2 FQGTGA. There are 14 residues in the CDR3. No DNA sequence was recorded. This CDR3 reads CASSLQGAGGEAFF.

This sequence joins TRBV7-9 and TRBJ2-7; TCRdb picks TRBD2, but there is no DNA to check that call. The germline V gene encodes CDR1 SEHNR and CDR2 FQNEAQ (reference sequence). The CDR3 spans 16 residues. Only the protein is available. The CDR3 sequence is CASSKLLGGGTYEQYF.

The V and J genes are TRBV9 and TRBJ1-3. CDR3 length: 15 amino acids. No DNA is recorded. CDR1 is SGDLS and CDR2 is YYNGEE in the germline V gene. The chain's CDR3 is CASSAGRISGNTIYF.

The chain couples TRBV6-5 to TRBJ1-1; TCRdb returns TRBD1, unconfirmable since there is no DNA. Germline V gene sequence: CDR1 MNHEY, CDR2 SVGAGI. This CDR3 contains 14 residues. No DNA is recorded. The CDR3 is CASSYSTGNTEAFF.

The chain recombines TRBV10-3 with TRBJ1-2; there is no DNA to check the TCRdb D call of TRBD1. Germline assignment: CDR1 ENHRY and CDR2 SYGVKD. This CDR3 spans 13 amino acids. No nucleotide data were recorded. This CDR3 reads CAIHQDRDRGYTF.

This chain uses TRBV29-1 with TRBJ1-2. The CDR3 has 13 amino acids. The protein alone is recorded here. The V gene's germline CDR1 is SQVTM and CDR2 ANQGSEA. The CDR3 loop reads CSVEDRPEYGYTF. Full variable domain (missing parts from reference TRBV29-1 and TRBJ1-2): SAVISQKPSRDICQRGTSLTIQCQVDSQVTMMFWYRQQPGQSLTLIATANQGSEATYESGFVIDKFPISRPNLTFSTLTVSNMSPEDSSIYLCSVEDRPEYGYTFGSGTRLTVV.

This chain links TRBV2 with TRBJ1-3. The germline CDR1 and CDR2 sequences are SNHLY and FYNNEI. This CDR3 has 15 residues. The record lacks a DNA sequence. CDR3: CASSAQGTRGNTIYF.

Considering frequency, this clone is medium-sized. This chain connects TRBV5-1 to TRBJ2-7. CDR3 size: 13 residues. No nucleotide data were recorded. Germline assignment: CDR1 SGHRS and CDR2 YFSETQ. CDR3 loop: CASKGARVHEQYF.

This sequence joins TRBV5-6 and TRBJ2-3; TCRdb designates TRBD2, a call that cannot be tested without DNA. This CDR3 comprises 18 residues. No coding sequence is recorded. CDR1 is SGHDT and CDR2 is YYEEEE in the germline V gene. CDR3 in amino acids: CASSHREPQPPGADTQYF.

The chain carries TRBV5-1 and TRBJ2-7. Germline lookup yields CDR1 SGHRS and CDR2 YFSETQ. CDR3 size: 14 residues. There is no recorded DNA. CDR3 residues: CASSLDHGPYEQYF.

The chain joins TRBV28 to TRBJ2-5; TCRdb reports TRBD1, a call that lacks DNA to check it against. Germline-derived CDR1 and CDR2 are MDHEN and SYDVKM. This CDR3 spans 17 amino acids. The record lacks a DNA sequence. CDR3 sequence reads: CASSLARDSLYQETQYF.

The chain joins TRBV6-5 to TRBJ2-5. Germline values: CDR1 MNHEY, CDR2 SVGAGI. CDR3 length: 11 residues. No DNA is recorded. CDR3 amino acids: CASSTEETQYF.

This chain connects TRBV5-1 to TRBJ2-2; as DNA is missing, the TRBD2 call by TCRdb cannot be tested. Germline values: CDR1 SGHRS, CDR2 YFSETQ. This CDR3 has 12 amino acids. The entry carries no DNA sequence. CDR3 sequence reads: CASSPSTGELFF.